These T cell receptor beta chains were read from a single sample in a study of cytomegalovirus exposure and HLA in healthy donors. Using immunoSEQ multiplex PCR, the repertoire was profiled, and TCRdb retains in-frame clones only, with some absent. Altogether some 120,000 clones are present, 78% being singletons, with the ten largest covering 6.3%. The sequencing input was PBMCs. These receptors originate from a woman in her 40s in good health and CMV-seronegative. The CDR3 runs from the conserved cysteine through the conserved F or W. D genes are given only for firm matches. A clone size is listed for some rows: how often the clone was seen (once, few, many), or a class if it is expanded.

clone_size d_call j_call v_call cdr3_aa cdr3_nt
once . TRBJ2-3 TRBV6-5 CASSPITSTDTQYF TGTGCCAGCAGCCCCATTACTAGCACAGATACGCAGTATTTT
few . TRBJ2-7 TRBV28 CASSLSQPGSYEQYF TGTGCCAGCAGTTTATCCCAGCCAGGATCCTACGAGCAGTACTTC
. TRBD2 TRBJ2-2 TRBV11-2 CASSFRLAGVYGELFF TGTGCCAGCAGCTTTCGACTAGCGGGAGTGTACGGGGAGCTGTTTTTT
. TRBD1 TRBJ1-1 TRBV5-4 CASSWGTVQNTEAFF TGTGCCAGCAGCTGGGGGACAGTCCAGAACACTGAAGCTTTCTTT
once . TRBJ2-7 TRBV2 CASSEIVTRTYEQYF TGTGCCAGCAGTGAGATAGTAACTAGGACCTACGAGCAGTACTTC
. . TRBJ2-5 TRBV7-2 CASSLYASTETQYF TGTGCCAGCAGCTTATACGCGAGTACGGAGACCCAGTACTTC
. TRBD2 TRBJ2-1 TRBV7-8 CASSASGNPSYNEQFF TGTGCCAGCAGCGCTAGCGGGAACCCCTCCTACAATGAGCAGTTCTTC
. . TRBJ2-1 TRBV28 CASSFSGLWSHEQFF TGTGCCAGCAGTTTTTCTGGGTTGTGGAGCCATGAGCAGTTCTTC
. . TRBJ2-5 TRBV6-6 CASRSSSQETQYF TGTGCCAGCAGAAGTAGCTCCCAAGAGACCCAGTACTTC
. . TRBJ2-7 TRBV28 CASSLGTDYEQYF TGTGCCAGCAGTTTGGGGACTGACTACGAGCAGTACTTC
medium-sized TRBD1 TRBJ2-7 TRBV5-6 CASSLGGTGGYEQYF TGTGCCAGCAGCTTGGGGGGGACAGGCGGCTACGAGCAGTACTTC
. TRBD1 TRBJ1-2 TRBV15 CATSRDRNYGYTF TGTGCCACCAGCCGGGACAGGAACTATGGCTACACCTTC
few TRBD2 TRBJ2-1 TRBV10-1 CASSTSGGASEQFF TGCGCCAGCAGCACTAGCGGGGGGGCGAGTGAGCAGTTCTTC